These 13 T cell receptor beta chains originate from one sample sequenced in a study of brain metastases from non-small cell lung cancer. TCRdb's copy holds only in-frame clones and misses some; the assay was immunoSEQ multiplex PCR. Among fewer than 2,000 clones listed, 90% were seen once. Sequenced: tissue from a brain metastasis. The receptors derive from a donor over 35 with non-small cell lung cancer.

The chain links TRBV6-5 to TRBJ2-7, with 10 bases matching TRBD1. In germline, CDR1 is MNHEY, CDR2 SVGAGI. J lost 3 bases, V lost 7 bases, and 9 bases had no gene match. The CDR3 runs 15 residues. The CDR3 nucleotides read TGTGCCAGCAAGATGACAGGGGGCTTCCTCTACGAGCAGTACTTC. This encodes CASKMTGGFLYEQYF.

The chain combines TRBV20-1 with TRBJ2-7; D may be TRBD1 or TRBD2 (5 bases each). The CDR3 contains 11 residues. Trimming cost V 3 bases and J 6 bases, with 9 bases left between them. Germline lookup yields CDR1 DFQATT and CDR2 SNEGSKA (reference sequence). The CDR3 coding sequence is TGCAGTGCTAGTGGGGGAAGCGAGCAGTACTTC. The encoded protein is CSASGGSEQYF.

This chain joins TRBV7-2 and TRBJ2-5, with 9 nucleotides matching TRBD2. The germline CDR1 and CDR2 sequences are SGHTA and FQGNSA. The V segment lost 5 bases and the J segment 7 bases; nucleotides outside the gene matches: 8. The CDR3 extends over 14 amino acids. The CDR3 sequence is CASSPGTSHPTQYF. CDR3 sequence (DNA): TGTGCCAGCAGCCCCGGGACTAGCCACCCGACCCAGTACTTC.

This clone appeared once. The junction and the germline gene differ at one end; a read error may be behind it. The V gene is TRBV24-1, the J gene TRBJ1-4; D call uncertain. CDR1 is KGHDR and CDR2 is SFDVKD in the germline V gene. The CDR3 has 12 residues. The CDR3 region is CATSDLIGKVFF. CDR3 sequence (DNA): TGTGCCACCAGTGATTTGATTGGAAAAGTGTTTTTT.

The rearrangement uses TRBV6-5 and TRBJ1-2; D may be TRBD1 (5 bases). Germline V lookup: CDR1 MNHEY, CDR2 SVGAGI. The CDR3 is made up of 13 amino acids. V shed 6 bases and J shed 8 bases, with 16 bases lying between them. The DNA of the CDR3 is TGTGCCAGCAGGGAGGACATTGCTAGGGGCTACACCTTC. Residues: CASREDIARGYTF.

The chain employs TRBV7-2 and TRBJ2-5; 9 bases map to TRBD2. The CDR3 is 13 amino acids. Germline CDR1 reads SGHTA; CDR2 reads FQGNSA. J was trimmed by 12 bases and V by 1 base; bases with no gene match: 6. CDR3 DNA sequence: TGTGCCAGCAGCTTAGAGCGGGGGGATATGGAGTACTTC. The encoded protein is CASSLERGDMEYF.

This rearrangement joins TRBV9 to TRBJ2-2; D uncertain. The CDR3 has 15 residues. The germline V and J ends were trimmed by 4 bases and 1 base, with 11 bases remaining between them. Germline lookup yields CDR1 SGDLS and CDR2 YYNGEE. The CDR3 region has the DNA TGTGCCAGCAGCCTTCGACGACTGAACACCGGGGAGCTGTTTTTT. Amino acids: CASSLRRLNTGELFF.

This chain links TRBV24-1 with TRBJ2-1; D remains ambiguous. CDR1 and CDR2 from the germline V gene are KGHDR and SFDVKD. The CDR3 is 15 amino acids. V was clipped by 3 bases and J by 2 bases, with 10 bases between them. This chain's CDR3 is CATSDGQGTYNEQFF. The CDR3 nucleotides read TGTGCCACCAGTGATGGTCAAGGAACCTACAATGAGCAGTTCTTC.

The rearrangement joins TRBV2 to TRBJ2-3; 7 nucleotides line up with TRBD1. This CDR3 is built from 15 residues. Trimming took 10 bases from V and 0 from J; bases not matched to a gene: 10. Germline V lookup: CDR1 SNHLY, CDR2 FYNNEI. The CDR3, as DNA: TGTGCCATTACCCCGACAGGGCAGAGCACAGATACGCAGTATTTT. It translates to CAITPTGQSTDTQYF.

V is TRBV5-1 and J is TRBJ1-2, with D possibly being TRBD1 (6 bases). The CDR3 runs to 13 residues. CDR1 and CDR2 (germline): SGHRS, YFSETQ. V lost 4 bases to trimming and J lost 7 bases, with 14 bases between them. CDR3 DNA: TGCGCCAGCAGCCACGACAGGCTAGGTGGCTACACCTTC. This sequence encodes CASSHDRLGGYTF.

The CDR3 nucleotides are TGTGCCAGCAGCCAACTTTTGGCAGATACGCAGTATTTT. Protein: CASSQLLADTQYF. V gene TRBV3-1 (or the pseudogene TRBV3-2) combines with J gene TRBJ2-3; no clear D gene. Deletions cut 2 bases from V and 4 bases from J, with 7 bases between. This CDR3 has 13 residues. Germline V lookup: CDR1 LGHDT, CDR2 YNNKEL (reference sequence).

This chain connects TRBV2 to TRBJ1-4; D may be TRBD1 (6 bases). The CDR3 runs to 13 residues. The V end was cut by 2 bases, the J end by 5 bases, with 6 bases between. Germline loops: CDR1 SNHLY, CDR2 FYNNEI. CDR3 amino acids: CASSEQGNEKLFF. The CDR3 DNA reads as TGTGCCAGCAGTGAACAGGGGAATGAAAAACTGTTTTTT.

This clone was seen only once. The chain uses TRBV7-9 and TRBJ2-2; D may be TRBD1 (6 bases). Looked up from germline, CDR1 is SEHNR and CDR2 is FQNEAQ (reference sequence). This CDR3 has 15 residues. V was shortened by 4 bases and J by 4 bases, with 13 bases between the two germline ends. CDR3 nucleotide sequence: TGTGCCAGCAGCTCAGGGGTCCAACTCACCGGGGAGCTGTTTTTT. It yields the protein CASSSGVQLTGELFF.